This record covers a single TCR beta chain. The data stem from a study of blood T cell repertoires in COVID-19. The CDR3 length is 15 residues. J was trimmed by 5 bases and V by 1 base; bases with no gene match: 5. From germline, CDR1 is SGHTA and CDR2 FQGNSA. Sequenced by immunoSEQ multiplex PCR; TCRdb stores in-frame clones only, minus some. The table lists around 250,000 clones, 75% to 95% of them singletons, with approximately 2.7% in the top ten. This TCR was sampled from a man aged 40-49 years who had been exposed to COVID-19. This chain links TRBV7-2 with TRBJ1-5, with TRBD1 matching 7 bases. Sequenced input: PBMCs or T cells enriched from blood (not recorded which). The CDR3 region has the DNA TGTGCCAGCAGCTTAGGGTCCGGGACAGATCAGCCCCAGCATTTT. Translating gives CASSLGSGTDQPQHF. Looking up the rest from reference TRBV7-2 and TRBJ1-5 gives the full variable domain: GAGVSQSPSNKVTEKGKDVELRCDPISGHTALYWYRQSLGQGLEFLIYFQGNSAPDKSGLPSDRFSAERTGGSVSTLTIQRTQQEDSAVYLCASSLGSGTDQPQHFGDGTRLSIL.